The rows below give T cell receptor beta chains drawn from one sample of a study of T cells after yellow fever vaccination. In TCRdb, the 5' RACE reads were re-called with MiXCR into one record per CDR3 protein. Found here are 150,000 to 200,000 distinct CDR3 sequences, approximately 10% of them singletons; the top ten hold approximately 34%. This material consisted of CD8+ T cells sorted from PBMCs, taken 15 days after the yellow fever booster vaccination. These receptors were collected from a man between 18 and 35 years old who received the YFV17D yellow fever vaccine. The conserved cysteine and the conserved F or W are not part of the CDR3 here. The D gene is left open where the match is weak. Rows give clone size only sometimes, using once, few, many, or a class for an expanded clone.

D gene	J gene	clone size	V gene	CDR3 protein
TRBD1	TRBJ1-1	many	TRBV19	ASSILRTGGNTEAF
TRBD1	TRBJ1-2	-	TRBV5-6	ASSGLGQGRTYGYT
TRBD2	TRBJ2-1	-	TRBV14	ASSQDPLAGSEQF
TRBD1	TRBJ2-2	few	TRBV27	ASRHRGDGELF
-	TRBJ2-1	-	TRBV7-6	ASSGPGFHNEQF
-	TRBJ1-2	-	TRBV30	AWSVIELNYGYT
TRBD1	TRBJ2-7	few	TRBV12-3/TRBV12-4	ASSRDRGSYEQY
TRBD1	TRBJ1-1	few	TRBV5-1	ASSLAGQVEAF
TRBD1	TRBJ2-7	few	TRBV7-9	ASSLIRQGAYEQY
-	TRBJ1-2	-	TRBV4-1	ASSQDSRDNYGYT
-	TRBJ1-2	-	TRBV4-1	ASSQARGYYGYT
TRBD2	TRBJ2-3	few	TRBV4-2	ASSPWTSGGAPDTQY
TRBD1	TRBJ1-1	-	TRBV4-1	ASRTGQLVMNTEAF
-	TRBJ1-1	few	TRBV4-3	ASSPLGGNTEAF
-	TRBJ1-6	few	TRBV7-9	ASSPREGSPLH
TRBD1	TRBJ2-4	-	TRBV10-3	ATAQGAENIQY
-	TRBJ2-1	few	TRBV5-6	ASSTGRSYNEQF
-	TRBJ2-5	-	TRBV20-1	SATGHLKRTQY
-	TRBJ2-3	many	TRBV5-5	ASITGGDTQY
-	TRBJ2-5	few	TRBV6-5	ASSYSQLQETQY
TRBD1	TRBJ1-1	-	TRBV7-2	ASSPPDRVTEAF
TRBD2	TRBJ2-1	-	TRBV7-6	ASSLPGGVAGQEQF